The 11 T cell receptor beta chains listed next were all sequenced from one sample in a study of radiation and T cells in renal cell carcinoma. Noted time point: baseline pretreatment blood. Documented treatment: 15 Gy SBRT to primary tumor, nephrectomy 4 weeks later. Some clones are missing from TCRdb's copy, which holds only in-frame ones; the method was immunoSEQ multiplex PCR. Here the sample spans about 160,000 clones, about 87% being singletons. The sample in question was blood, obtained from a patient whose treatment included radiotherapy and nephrectomy. The receptors shown here come from a woman in her 70s with renal cell carcinoma.

This clone was seen a few times. At one end the junction does not follow the germline gene, possibly because of a read error. This rearrangement joins TRBV7-7 to TRBJ1-1; the D is unclear. This CDR3 contains 13 residues. Germline CDR1 SSHAT, CDR2 FNYEAQ (reference sequence). CDR3 bases: TGTGCTAGCAGCTTAGGCCAGAACACTGAAGCTTTCTTT. Translated: CASSLGQNTEAFF.

The genes are TRBV28 and TRBJ2-3; either TRBD1 or TRBD2 may fit D (6 bases each). Germline V gene data show CDR1 as MDHEN and CDR2 as SYDVKM. The CDR3 loop spans 15 amino acids. Trimming cost V 8 bases and J 3 bases, with 18 bases left between them. The CDR3 bases are TGTGCCAGCGGAGACGGGGGCGCCGCTACAGATACGCAGTATTTT. It translates to CASGDGGAATDTQYF.

This chain joins TRBV6-1 and TRBJ1-1; D possibly corresponds to TRBD1 (5 bases). Germline V CDR1 and CDR2: MNHNS, SASEGT. The germline V and J ends were trimmed by 4 bases and 0 bases, with 6 bases remaining between them. This CDR3 contains 13 residues. CDR3 DNA: TGTGCCAGCAGTGTGGGGGTGAACACTGAAGCTTTCTTT. Its protein is CASSVGVNTEAFF.

The gene calls are TRBV7-2 and TRBJ2-7; possibly TRBD2 for D (5 bases). Germline CDR1 SGHTA, CDR2 FQGNSA. V was cut by 5 bases and J by 0 bases, with 17 bases left in between. The CDR3 contains 16 residues. CDR3 residues: CASSPRVPAGSYEQYF. In DNA, the CDR3 is TGTGCCAGCAGCCCCCGGGTCCCGGCGGGCTCCTACGAGCAGTACTTC.

The sample holds a few counts of this clone. The chain carries TRBV28 and TRBJ1-6, with 8 bases identical to TRBD1. J lost 9 bases, V lost 6 bases, and 4 bases had no gene match. This CDR3 comprises 13 residues. Germline assignment: CDR1 MDHEN and CDR2 SYDVKM. The CDR3, as DNA: TGTGCCAGCAGGGGGACAGGTACTTCACCCCTCCACTTT. Amino acid sequence: CASRGTGTSPLHF.

The chain couples TRBV19 to TRBJ1-1; D is uncertain. Per germline, CDR1 LNHDA and CDR2 SQIVND (reference sequence). CDR3 length: 15 residues. Trimming stripped 9 bases from V and 0 bases from J, with 17 bases between. The CDR3 DNA reads TGTGCCAGAACGAGCCAGGTCCAAATGAACACTGAAGCTTTCTTT. Translating it yields CARTSQVQMNTEAFF.

This chain links TRBV11-3 with TRBJ1-1; 7 nucleotides line up with TRBD1. Trimming took 4 bases from V and 6 from J; bases not matched to a gene: 8. Germline V CDR1 and CDR2: SGHNT, YENEEA. The CDR3 is 14 residues long. For the CDR3, the DNA is TGTGCCAGCAGCTCTCGGACAGGCGATCCTGAAGCTTTCTTT. Its protein product is CASSSRTGDPEAFF.

CDR3 in amino acids: CASSIVLPSSTDTQYF. CDR3 nucleotides: TGTGCCAGTAGTATAGTACTTCCTTCTAGCACAGATACGCAGTATTTT. The gene calls are TRBV19 and TRBJ2-3, with no clear D. The V end lost 1 base, the J end lost 0 bases, and 11 bases lay between the germline ends. This CDR3 is 16 amino acids long. Per the germline V gene, CDR1 is LNHDA and CDR2 is SQIVND (reference sequence).

The chain couples TRBV30 to TRBJ2-5, with 10 bases that match TRBD2. The CDR3 has 15 amino acids. Germline V CDR1 and CDR2: GTSNPN, SVGIG (reference sequence). Trimming removed 2 bases from V and 3 bases from J; junction bases left unmatched: 6. The CDR3 DNA reads as TGTGCCTGGAGTAACCCCAGCGGGGGGGAAGAGACCCAGTACTTC. Its translation is CAWSNPSGGEETQYF.

This clone was detected once. The chain carries TRBV30 and TRBJ1-2; tentative D call: TRBD1 (6 bases). V shed 0 bases and J shed 6 bases, with 14 bases lying between them. CDR3 size: 14 residues. CDR1 is GTSNPN, CDR2 SVGIG, per germline (reference sequence). CDR3: CAWSVRQGKDGYTF. Written as DNA, the CDR3 is TGTGCCTGGAGTGTACGTCAGGGGAAGGATGGCTACACCTTC.

This chain links TRBV5-8 with TRBJ2-7, with D perhaps given as TRBD1 or TRBD2 (5 bases each). The CDR3 is made up of 14 amino acids. Germline lookup yields CDR1 SGHTS and CDR2 YDEGEE. Trimming pared 4 bases from V and 2 bases from J, leaving 13 bases between. CDR3 in DNA: TGTGCCAGCAGCCCCCGGGACGGACCCTACGAGCAGTACTTC. It encodes CASSPRDGPYEQYF.